A selection of T cell receptor beta chains follows, all from one sample in a study of blood T cell repertoires in COVID-19. Only in-frame clones appear in the TCRdb table, and some are missing; sequencing was by immunoSEQ multiplex PCR. The sample holds about 120,000 clones, less than 90% seen once. Sequenced input: peripheral blood. These receptors all come from a man aged 25 to 45 with acute or convalescent COVID-19. Both conserved end residues are part of each CDR3. D genes are given only for firm matches. Size tells how often a clone was seen (once, few, many) or the class of an expanded clone, and some rows leave it out.

D,V,size,J,CDR3,DNA
TRBD1,TRBV25-1,NA,TRBJ2-2,CASSTPTGQGNTGELFF,TGTGCCAGCTCTACTCCTACGGGACAGGGGAACACCGGGGAGCTGTTTTTT
TRBD1,TRBV19,NA,TRBJ1-6,CASSIQGQGNSPLHF,TGTGCCAGTAGTATTCAAGGACAGGGAAATTCACCCCTCCACTTT
NA,TRBV5-1,NA,TRBJ1-1,CASSAQQGTEAFF,TGCGCCAGCAGCGCGCAACAGGGCACTGAAGCTTTCTTT
NA,TRBV7-6,few,TRBJ2-7,CASRFRDKPNEQYF,TGTGCCAGCAGATTCCGGGACAAGCCCAACGAGCAGTACTTC
NA,TRBV11-2,few,TRBJ1-6,CASSDRDFVPNSPLHF,TGTGCCAGCAGCGACCGGGACTTTGTCCCTAATTCACCCCTCCACTTT
TRBD1,TRBV7-3,NA,TRBJ1-2,CASSNSDRDYGYTF,TGTGCCAGCAGCAACTCTGACAGGGACTATGGCTACACCTTC
TRBD1,TRBV5-1,NA,TRBJ1-2,CASSLEGQTYYGYTF,TGCGCCAGCAGCTTGGAGGGACAGACCTACTATGGCTACACCTTC
NA,TRBV12-3/TRBV12-4,NA,TRBJ2-1,CASSNLRGNEQFF,TGTGCCAGCAGTAACCTCAGGGGTAATGAGCAGTTCTTC
NA,TRBV5-1,NA,TRBJ2-2,CASSFLERGELFF,TGCGCCAGCAGCTTCCTCGAGCGCGGGGAGCTGTTTTTT
NA,TRBV30,once,TRBJ2-5,CAWSVSVQETQYF,TGTGCCTGGAGTGTTAGTGTTCAAGAGACCCAGTACTTC
NA,TRBV2,NA,TRBJ1-1,CASSEEGRQAFF,TGTGCCAGCAGTGAGGAGGGTCGACAAGCTTTCTTT
NA,TRBV14,NA,TRBJ1-1,CASSQVAGKAEAFF,TGTGCCAGCAGCCAAGTTGCGGGGAAGGCTGAAGCTTTCTTT
NA,TRBV7-9,NA,TRBJ1-2,CASSSDSNYGYTF,TGTGCCAGCAGCTCAGACTCAAACTATGGCTACACCTTC
TRBD1,TRBV3-1/TRBV3-2,NA,TRBJ2-7,CASSQRPGQESYEQYF,TGTGCCAGCAGCCAACGCCCGGGACAGGAGTCCTACGAGCAGTACTTC
NA,TRBV20-1,NA,TRBJ1-4,CSTGSNEKLFF,TGCAGTACAGGGTCTAATGAAAAACTGTTTTTT
TRBD2,TRBV4-3,NA,TRBJ2-1,CASSQVAGNNEQFF,TGCGCCAGCAGCCAAGTAGCGGGGAACAATGAGCAGTTCTTC
NA,TRBV6-5,NA,TRBJ2-1,CASANRMTYNEQFF,TGTGCCAGCGCTAACAGGATGACCTACAATGAGCAGTTCTTC
NA,TRBV4-2,NA,TRBJ2-5,CASSRDWAGAQETQYF,TGTGCCAGCAGCCGCGACTGGGCGGGTGCCCAAGAGACCCAGTACTTC
TRBD2,TRBV9,NA,TRBJ2-3,CASSVRDYTDTQYF,TGTGCCAGCAGCGTAAGGGACTACACAGATACGCAGTATTTT
TRBD2,TRBV13,NA,TRBJ2-1,CASSSATSATYNEQFF,TGTGCCAGCAGCTCGGCGACTAGCGCGACCTACAATGAGCAGTTCTTC
NA,TRBV12-5,NA,TRBJ2-2,CASGSQFVNTGELFF,TGTGCTAGTGGTTCCCAGTTCGTAAACACCGGGGAGCTGTTTTTT
NA,TRBV7-9,NA,TRBJ1-5,CASSRRDQPQHF,TGTGCCAGCAGCAGGAGGGATCAGCCCCAGCATTTT
NA,TRBV9,NA,TRBJ2-1,CASSPRGSQEIPEQFF,TGTGCCAGCAGCCCGAGGGGGAGTCAGGAGATCCCTGAGCAGTTCTTC
TRBD2,TRBV4-1,NA,TRBJ2-2,CASSHSTSGRLVGELFF,TGCGCCAGCAGCCACTCGACTAGCGGGCGTCTGGTCGGGGAGCTGTTTTTT
TRBD1,TRBV4-1,NA,TRBJ1-2,CASSQDSGGYGYTF,TGCGCCAGCAGCCAAGATTCAGGGGGCTATGGCTACACCTTC
NA,TRBV29-1,NA,TRBJ1-2,CSVESLGVGYTF,TGCAGCGTTGAATCCTTGGGAGTGGGCTACACCTTC
TRBD1,TRBV10-2,NA,TRBJ1-5,CASRYGQEGDQPQHF,TGCGCCAGCAGATACGGACAGGAGGGAGATCAGCCCCAGCATTTT
NA,TRBV11-2,NA,TRBJ1-1,CASSLGPGTRNTEAFF,TGTGCCAGCAGCTTAGGGCCGGGTACACGAAACACTGAAGCTTTCTTT
NA,TRBV7-9,NA,TRBJ2-1,CASSSGYNEQFF,TGTGCCAGCAGCTCGGGGTACAATGAGCAGTTCTTC
NA,TRBV9,NA,TRBJ2-2,CASSSSSAYTGELFF,TGTGCCAGCAGCAGTTCTAGCGCCTACACCGGGGAGCTGTTTTTT
NA,TRBV27,NA,TRBJ2-7,CASSFGQGSYEQYF,TGTGCCAGCAGTTTCGGTCAGGGGTCCTACGAGCAGTACTTC
NA,TRBV4-1,few,TRBJ1-1,CASSPSYGKMNTEAFF,TGCGCCAGCAGCCCGTCCTACGGGAAAATGAACACTGAAGCTTTCTTT
TRBD1,TRBV3-1/TRBV3-2,NA,TRBJ1-6,CASSQPGTGMSGSPLHF,TGTGCCAGCAGCCAACCCGGGACAGGGATGTCGGGTTCACCCCTCCACTTT
NA,TRBV12-3/TRBV12-4,NA,TRBJ1-4,CASRRGTAEKLFF,TGTGCCAGCAGGCGGGGGACGGCCGAAAAACTGTTTTTT
NA,TRBV12-3/TRBV12-4,NA,TRBJ2-1,CASSSTDEQFF,TGTGCCAGCAGTTCCACAGATGAGCAGTTCTTC
NA,TRBV6-2/TRBV6-3,NA,TRBJ1-1,CASSLRETVMNTEAFF,TGTGCCAGCAGCCTACGCGAGACAGTCATGAACACTGAAGCTTTCTTT
TRBD1,TRBV5-6,NA,TRBJ1-2,CASSLEWGTGNYGYTF,TGTGCCAGCAGCTTGGAGTGGGGGACAGGGAACTATGGCTACACCTTC
NA,TRBV19,NA,TRBJ2-5,CASSIDYQAGRTQYF,TGTGCCAGTAGTATAGATTATCAGGCGGGGAGGACCCAGTACTTC
NA,TRBV21-1,NA,TRBJ1-4,CASSNQPSSRGEKLFF,TGTGCCAGCAGCAACCAACCTTCGAGCAGGGGTGAAAAACTGTTTTTT
TRBD2,TRBV4-2,NA,TRBJ2-1,CASSQERGEIREQFF,TGTGCCAGCAGCCAAGAACGGGGGGAGATCAGGGAGCAGTTCTTC
TRBD2,TRBV10-3,NA,TRBJ2-3,CAISLAGVTDTQYF,TGTGCCATTAGTCTAGCGGGAGTAACAGATACGCAGTATTTT
NA,TRBV11-2,few,TRBJ1-2,CASSLDTPNYGYTF,TGTGCCAGCAGCTTAGATACACCTAACTATGGCTACACCTTC
NA,TRBV9,NA,TRBJ2-2,CASSFQGTGELFF,TGTGCCAGCAGTTTTCAGGGGACCGGGGAGCTGTTTTTT
TRBD1,TRBV2,NA,TRBJ1-5,CASGQDRGFNQPQHF,TGTGCCAGCGGTCAGGACAGGGGGTTCAATCAGCCCCAGCATTTT
NA,TRBV12-1,NA,TRBJ1-2,CASSFLFPGTATNYGYTF,TGTGCCAGCAGCTTTTTGTTTCCGGGAACAGCGACTAACTATGGCTACACCTTC
NA,TRBV19,NA,TRBJ1-3,CATTDSNSGNTIYF,TGTGCCACTACGGACAGCAATTCTGGAAACACCATATATTTT
TRBD2,TRBV19,once,TRBJ2-3,CASSIRAGVDTQYF,TGTGCCAGTAGTATCCGAGCGGGAGTGGATACGCAGTATTTT
NA,TRBV3-1/TRBV3-2,NA,TRBJ1-2,CASSHSTRGGPNYGYTF,TGTGCCAGCAGCCATTCGACGCGGGGGGGGCCTAACTATGGCTACACCTTC
NA,TRBV29-1,NA,TRBJ2-6,CSVLGGQLAGANVPTF,TGCAGCGTCTTGGGGGGACAGCTTGCCGGGGCCAACGTCCCGACTTTC
NA,TRBV18,NA,TRBJ2-1,CASSPFGSYNEQFF,TGTGCCAGCTCACCATTCGGGTCTTACAATGAGCAGTTCTTC
TRBD1,TRBV5-4,once,TRBJ1-1,CASRTGTGEAFF,TGTGCCAGCAGGACTGGGACAGGCGAAGCTTTCTTT
TRBD1,TRBV19,NA,TRBJ1-5,CASSLGTGGNQPQHF,TGTGCCAGTAGTCTCGGGACAGGAGGCAATCAGCCCCAGCATTTT
NA,TRBV6-1,NA,TRBJ2-1,CASSEAGSSYNEQFF,TGTGCCAGCAGTGAAGCGGGCAGCTCCTACAATGAGCAGTTCTTC
NA,TRBV5-6,NA,TRBJ1-4,CASSLVGGGEKLFF,TGTGCCAGCAGCTTGGTAGGCGGGGGGGAAAAACTGTTTTTT